One sample yielded the 24 T cell receptor beta chains listed below, sequenced in a study of regulatory T cells in long-lasting Graves disease. Construction of TCR beta libraries relied on iRepertoire HTBI primers and on Arm-PCR targeting CDR3 regions. Each CDR3 protein gets one entry after TCRdb re-called the multiplex PCR reads with MiXCR. The sample contains about 370,000 distinct CDR3 sequences, around 15% of which appear only once. Time point specified: newly diagnosed GD, antithyroid drugs for less than 3 months. Scientists built the TCR library using RNA that was extracted from PBMCs. Sample: peripheral blood mononuclear cells (PBMCs), taken at new diagnosis, from a patient treated with antithyroid drugs. The receptors derive from a female donor with Graves disease.

This clonotype was picked up many times. V and J are TRBV24-1 and TRBJ2-3; the D is unclear. The germline V and J ends were trimmed by 0 bases and 2 bases, with 8 bases remaining between them. CDR3 length: 15 residues. From germline, CDR1 is KGHDR and CDR2 SFDVKD. CDR3 in DNA: TGTGCCACCAGTGATTTGATCGAGTCCACAGATACGCAGTATTTT. Translation gives CATSDLIESTDTQYF.

There are many counts of this clonotype. The chain couples TRBV28 to TRBJ2-5, with no clear D. From germline, CDR1 is MDHEN and CDR2 SYDVKM. V shed 6 bases and J shed 1 base, with 6 bases lying between them. The CDR3 consists of 12 residues. CDR3 protein: CASSQFQETQYF. CDR3 nucleotides: TGTGCCAGCAGCCAGTTCCAAGAGACCCAGTACTTC. Full variable domain (remainder filled in from reference TRBV28 and TRBJ2-5): DVKVTQSSRYLVKRTGEKVFLECVQDMDHENMFWYRQDPGLGLRLIYFSYDVKMKEKGDIPEGYSVSREKKERFSLILESASTNQTSMYLCASSQFQETQYFGPGTRLLVL.

The chain joins TRBV15 to TRBJ1-4, with a weak D call TRBD1 (6 bases). The germline gives CDR1 LNHNV, CDR2 YYDKDF (reference sequence). CDR3 length: 15 amino acids. V was pared by 4 bases and J by 10 bases, with 19 bases between. In DNA form, the CDR3 reads TGTGCCACCAGCAAAGATCGGGGGCAGGGCGGAAAACTGTTTTTT. Residues: CATSKDRGQGGKLFF.

The genes are TRBV10-3 and TRBJ1-1; TRBD1 aligns across 8 bases. With V trimmed by 4 bases and J by 0 bases, 7 bases remained unmatched. The CDR3 is 16 residues long. Germline V lookup: CDR1 ENHRY, CDR2 SYGVKD. The CDR3 spells CAISGGQAVMNTEAFF. As DNA, the CDR3 is TGTGCCATCAGTGGGGGACAGGCTGTCATGAACACTGAAGCTTTCTTT.

At least ten counts were recorded for this clonotype. The rearrangement links TRBV12-3 or TRBV12-4 to TRBJ2-3; TRBD2 agrees at 9 bases. The CDR3 is made up of 15 amino acids. V lost 6 bases to trimming and J lost 4 bases; unmatched junction nucleotides: 8. CDR3 coding DNA: TGTGCCAGCAGCTCCGCTAGCGGGAACCCAGATACGCAGTATTTT. Translating it yields CASSSASGNPDTQYF.

V gene TRBV5-5 combines with J gene TRBJ1-3; tentatively, D is TRBD1 (5 bases). The CDR3 spans 16 residues. Trimming took off 2 bases at V and 0 bases at J, with 12 bases between the two ends. Germline V CDR1 and CDR2: SGHKS, YYEKEE (reference sequence). CDR3 sequence: CASSFRTRDSGNTIYF. The CDR3 DNA reads as TGTGCCAGCAGCTTTAGGACCAGGGACTCTGGAAACACCATATATTTT.

The J gene is TRBJ1-2, the V gene TRBV27; TRBD1 aligns across 7 bases. The V gene end was trimmed by 3 bases and the J gene end by 4 bases; junction bases not matched to a gene: 8. CDR3 length: 15 amino acids. Germline V gene lookup returns CDR1 MNHEY and CDR2 SMNVEV (reference sequence). The DNA for the CDR3 is TGTGCCAGCAGTTTCAAAGGGGGCGTCAGCTATGGCTACACCTTC. The encoded protein is CASSFKGGVSYGYTF.

This clonotype was counted at least ten times. This chain links TRBV5-5 with TRBJ1-1; D might be TRBD1 (5 bases). The CDR3 length is 14 residues. Germline loops: CDR1 SGHKS, CDR2 YYEKEE (reference sequence). V was clipped by 6 bases and J by 1 base, with 13 bases between them. CDR3 nucleotide sequence: TGTGCCAGCACCTCGATGGGGGGGAACACTGAAGCTTTCTTT. It specifies CASTSMGGNTEAFF.

This clonotype was picked up many times. Written as DNA, the CDR3 is TGTGCCAGCAGCCAAGACAGGGAGAACACTGAAGCTTTCTTT. Its translation is CASSQDRENTEAFF. This sequence joins TRBV3-1 and TRBJ1-1, with a possible D match to TRBD1 (5 bases). There are 14 residues in the CDR3. Trimming shortened V by 0 bases and J by 1 base, and 6 bases separated the two germline ends. Looked up from germline, CDR1 is LGHDT and CDR2 is YNNKEL (reference sequence).

This chain connects TRBV12-3 or TRBV12-4 to TRBJ2-7, with D possibly being TRBD2 (6 bases). This CDR3 has 14 residues. The V end lost 3 bases, the J end lost 4 bases, and 13 bases lay between the germline ends. CDR3 sequence (DNA): TGTGCCAGCAGTTTGCGCGGGATTGGATACGAGCAGTACTTC. Protein sequence: CASSLRGIGYEQYF.

The chain employs TRBV12-3 or TRBV12-4 and TRBJ2-7; a weak D match, TRBD2 (7 bases). V shed 5 bases and J shed 4 bases, with 18 bases lying between them. The CDR3 sequence is 15 residues long. DNA for the CDR3: TGTGCCAGCAGTCCCACAGGGAGGGCGAGGTACGAGCAGTACTTC. Amino acids: CASSPTGRARYEQYF.

This clonotype was counted many times. V usage is TRBV9 and J usage is TRBJ1-2; D is undetermined. This CDR3 has 15 residues. The germline V and J ends were trimmed by 0 bases and 0 bases, with 9 bases remaining between them. Germline V gene sequence: CDR1 SGDLS, CDR2 YYNGEE. As DNA, the CDR3 is TGTGCCAGCAGCGTAGGTGGCGAAGCTAACTATGGCTACACCTTC. Translation gives CASSVGGEANYGYTF.

This clonotype has only a few counts. The rearrangement joins TRBV6-1 to TRBJ1-2, with TRBD1 identical over 11 bases. V lost 6 bases to trimming and J lost 7 bases; unmatched junction nucleotides: 13. The germline V gene has CDR1 MNHNS and CDR2 SASEGT. There are 16 residues in the CDR3. CDR3: CASRTPGQGVFRGYTF. In DNA, the CDR3 is TGTGCCAGCAGGACGCCGGGACAGGGGGTTTTTCGTGGCTACACCTTC.

This clonotype was observed at least ten times. The chain recombines TRBV28 with TRBJ2-2; the D is unclear. CDR1 is MDHEN and CDR2 is SYDVKM in the germline V gene. The CDR3 is made up of 13 amino acids. V was shortened by 7 bases and J by 3 bases, with 9 bases between the two germline ends. This CDR3 reads CASNQPHTGELFF. CDR3 DNA sequence: TGTGCCAGCAACCAACCCCACACCGGGGAGCTGTTTTTT.

This clonotype was counted a few times. The V and J genes are TRBV20-1 and TRBJ1-1, with TRBD1 as a possible D gene (6 bases). V lost 3 bases and J lost 4, with 9 bases in between. The CDR3 loop spans 12 amino acids. CDR1 is DFQATT, CDR2 SNEGSKA, per germline (reference sequence). The CDR3 reads CSASGQITEAFF. In nucleotides, the CDR3 is TGCAGTGCTAGCGGACAGATCACTGAAGCTTTCTTT.

This clonotype was counted at least ten times. The chain combines TRBV29-1 with TRBJ1-1; tentative D call: TRBD1 (5 bases). CDR1 and CDR2 (germline): SQVTM, ANQGSEA. Trimming took off 5 bases at V and 1 base at J, with 11 bases between the two ends. The CDR3 consists of 13 residues. CDR3: CSVFRARNTEAFF. The CDR3 DNA sequence: TGCAGCGTTTTCAGGGCGAGGAACACTGAAGCTTTCTTT.

V and J are TRBV2 and TRBJ2-7; D is uncertain. The length of the CDR3 is 11 residues. The germline gives CDR1 SNHLY, CDR2 FYNNEI. Trimming shortened V by 3 bases and J by 3 bases, and 3 bases separated the two germline ends. The CDR3 bases are TGTGCCAGCAGTGACAACTACGAGCAGTACTTC. Amino acid sequence: CASSDNYEQYF.

In its sample, this clonotype was seen many times. CDR3 nucleotides: TGTGCCACCCAGGGGAGGGGGCCAGGAGAGACCCAGTACTTC. It codes for CATQGRGPGETQYF. This chain links TRBV10-3 with TRBJ2-5, with D possibly being TRBD1 or TRBD2 (7 bases each). The CDR3 extends over 14 amino acids. Per the germline V gene, CDR1 is ENHRY and CDR2 is SYGVKD. The germline V and J ends were trimmed by 10 bases and 4 bases, with 19 bases remaining between them.

The chain is built from TRBV4-1 and TRBJ2-7; 7 nucleotides match TRBD1. The CDR3 covers 13 residues. Germline values: CDR1 MGHRA, CDR2 YSYEKL. With V trimmed by 2 bases and J by 6 bases, 4 bases remained unmatched. The CDR3 loop reads CASSQSTGSEQYF. The CDR3 nucleotides read TGCGCCAGCAGCCAATCGACAGGGAGCGAGCAGTACTTC.

The chain joins TRBV29-1 to TRBJ2-7; D is unresolved. Trimming took off 1 base at V and 2 bases at J, with 15 bases between the two ends. Germline CDR1 and CDR2: SQVTM and ANQGSEA. The CDR3 runs 15 residues. CDR3 protein: CSVEGYGEDAYEQYF. In DNA form, the CDR3 reads TGCAGCGTTGAAGGGTATGGGGAAGACGCCTACGAGCAGTACTTC.

This clonotype was seen repeatedly, ten times or more. The V call is TRBV27, the J call TRBJ1-2; TRBD1 might be the D (6 bases). V lost 5 bases and J 4 bases, leaving 20 bases between the germline ends. The germline V gene has CDR1 MNHEY and CDR2 SMNVEV (reference sequence). CDR3 length equals 16 residues. CDR3 coding DNA: TGTGCCAGCAGTCCGGGACAACCTCTTCCATTCTATGGCTACACCTTC. The encoded protein is CASSPGQPLPFYGYTF.

This clonotype has a handful of counts. Germline is not matched at one junction end, which may reflect a read error. The rearrangement links TRBV7-7 to TRBJ2-5; possibly TRBD2 for D (6 bases). CDR1 and CDR2 (germline): SSHAT, FNYEAQ (reference sequence). The CDR3 is 15 residues long. CDR3 sequence reads: CASSPEGLTRGTQYF. Written as DNA, the CDR3 is TGTGCTAGCAGCCCTGAGGGACTTACAAGAGGGACCCAGTACTTC.

The table lists this clonotype with many counts. The chain couples TRBV11-2 to TRBJ2-5; 7 bases match TRBD2. The CDR3 is made up of 16 amino acids. Losses at the gene ends were 0 bases for V and 5 bases for J; bases not matched to a gene: 9. Germline V lookup: CDR1 SGHAT, CDR2 FQNNGV. CDR3 coding DNA: TGTGCCAGCAGCTTAGATTTCGCGGGAGCCCGGGAGACCCAGTACTTC. Protein product: CASSLDFAGARETQYF. The variable domain in full, with the rest retrieved from reference TRBV11-2 and TRBJ2-5, is EAGVAQSPRYKIIEKRQSVAFWCNPISGHATLYWYQQILGQGPKLLIQFQNNGVVDDSQLPKDRFSAERLKGVDSTLKIQPAKLEDSAVYLCASSLDFAGARETQYFGPGTRLLVL.

Many counts were recorded for this clonotype. The V call is TRBV7-2, the J call TRBJ2-1; TRBD2 matches at 9 bases. The germline gives CDR1 SGHTA, CDR2 FQGNSA. The CDR3 totals 15 residues. V was pared by 4 bases and J by 5 bases, with 6 bases of the junction left unmatched. CDR3 region: CASSSQTSGDNEQFF. The CDR3 DNA reads as TGTGCCAGCAGCTCTCAGACTAGCGGAGACAATGAGCAGTTCTTC.